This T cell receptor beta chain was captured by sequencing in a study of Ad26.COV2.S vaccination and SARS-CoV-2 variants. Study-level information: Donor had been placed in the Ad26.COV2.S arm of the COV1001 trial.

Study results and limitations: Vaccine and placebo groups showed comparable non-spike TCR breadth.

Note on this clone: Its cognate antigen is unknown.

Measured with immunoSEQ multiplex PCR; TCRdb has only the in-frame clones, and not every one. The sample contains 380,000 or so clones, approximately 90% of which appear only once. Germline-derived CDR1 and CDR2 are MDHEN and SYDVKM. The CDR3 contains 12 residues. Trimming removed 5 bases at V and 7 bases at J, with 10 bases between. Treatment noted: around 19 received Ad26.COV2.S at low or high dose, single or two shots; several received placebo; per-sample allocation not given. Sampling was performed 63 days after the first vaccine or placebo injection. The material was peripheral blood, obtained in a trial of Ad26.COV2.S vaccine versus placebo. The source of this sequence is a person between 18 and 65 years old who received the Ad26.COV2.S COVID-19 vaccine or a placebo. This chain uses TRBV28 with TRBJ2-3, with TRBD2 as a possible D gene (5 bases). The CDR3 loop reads CASSAPGNTQYF. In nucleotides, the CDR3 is TGTGCCAGCAGTGCTCCGGGGAATACGCAGTATTTT.